Listed here are 12 T cell receptor beta chains from one sample, sequenced in a study of T-cell memory formation after mild COVID-19. TCRdb independently ran MiXCR on the 5' RACE reads; one entry per CDR3 protein. The sample comprises over 500,000 distinct CDR3 sequences, about 18% of which are singletons, and less than 10% rests with the top ten. Material: PBMCs or a T cell subset sorted from them (not recorded which). Receptors originate from an adult woman who had mild COVID-19 (a few samples of this study predate the infection). Cell type and time point are not known.

The chain uses TRBV7-3 and TRBJ2-3, with 8 bases matching TRBD2. Germline V gene data show CDR1 as SGHTA and CDR2 as FQGTGA. The trim removed 5 bases at V and 6 bases at J, leaving 7 bases unmatched. The CDR3 length is 14 residues. This chain's CDR3 is CASSTRGGQDTQYF. The CDR3 nucleotides are TGTGCCAGCAGCACCCGGGGGGGCCAGGATACGCAGTATTTT.

This clonotype appeared a few times. The rearrangement links TRBV7-9 to TRBJ2-1; 7 nucleotides agree with TRBD2. The J segment lost 3 bases and the V segment lost 5 bases, leaving 10 bases of the junction unmatched. CDR1 is SEHNR and CDR2 is FQNEAQ in the germline V gene (reference sequence). This CDR3 region has 16 residues. The CDR3 protein is CASSPRRREIYNEQFF. The CDR3 DNA is TGTGCCAGCAGCCCCCGGAGGCGGGAGATCTACAATGAGCAGTTCTTC.

This clonotype was seen repeatedly, ten times or more. This chain connects TRBV6-2 or TRBV6-3 to TRBJ2-1, with D uncertain. The germline CDR1 and CDR2 sequences are MNHEY and SVGEGT. This CDR3 is built from 12 residues. V gave up 2 bases and J gave up 10 bases, with 9 bases separating them. The CDR3 DNA sequence: TGTGCCAGCAGTTACGATGGTAGGGAGCAGTTCTTC. Its protein is CASSYDGREQFF.

In DNA form, the CDR3 reads TGTGCCAGCAGCTTGGGGCTAGCTCTAGCGACAGATACGCAGTATTTT. Protein: CASSLGLALATDTQYF. The chain has TRBV5-5 and TRBJ2-3, with a possible D match to TRBD2 (6 bases). Trimming cost V 0 bases and J 3 bases, with 14 bases left between them. The germline CDR1 and CDR2 sequences are SGHKS and YYEKEE (reference sequence). The CDR3 runs 16 residues.

The J gene is TRBJ2-2, the V gene TRBV24-1; TRBD2 is a possible D gene (5 bases). Germline CDR1 reads KGHDR; CDR2 reads SFDVKD. V dropped 1 base and J dropped 1 base, with 9 bases sitting between them. The CDR3 is 16 amino acids. CDR3: CATSDFQAENTGELFF. CDR3 DNA sequence: TGTGCCACCAGTGATTTTCAAGCGGAGAACACCGGGGAGCTGTTTTTT.

A few counts support this clonotype. The V gene is TRBV12-3 or TRBV12-4, the J gene TRBJ2-7; D ambiguous. V lost 4 bases and J 3 bases, leaving 13 bases between the germline ends. The CDR3 covers 14 residues. CDR3 residues: CASSSPPGHYEQYF. DNA for the CDR3: TGTGCCAGCAGTTCCCCCCCAGGTCACTACGAGCAGTACTTC.

This clonotype was observed a few times. The CDR3 DNA reads as TGTGCCAGCGGACAGGGGATCACAGATACGCAGTATTTT. Translating it yields CASGQGITDTQYF. This chain uses TRBV19 with TRBJ2-3; TRBD1 aligns across 9 bases. V trimming: 9 bases; J trimming: 2 bases; junction bases outside the gene matches: 3. Germline V gene sequence: CDR1 LNHDA, CDR2 SQIVND (reference sequence). CDR3 length: 13 amino acids.

This clonotype has a handful of counts. The genes are TRBV12-3 or TRBV12-4 and TRBJ1-1; D remains unclear. V was pared by 8 bases and J by 0 bases, with 16 bases between. The CDR3 has 15 residues. As DNA, the CDR3 is TGTGCCAGCGGAACCTCAGACGGATTGAACACTGAAGCTTTCTTT. Its protein product is CASGTSDGLNTEAFF.

The chain carries TRBV20-1 and TRBJ2-2, with D possibly TRBD2 on 6 matching bases. The germline CDR1 and CDR2 sequences are DFQATT and SNEGSKA (reference sequence). The length of the CDR3 is 13 residues. V lost 1 base and J lost 6, with 9 bases in between. The CDR3: CSARGGTPGELFF. DNA for the CDR3: TGCAGTGCTAGAGGGGGGACTCCCGGGGAGCTGTTTTTT.

The chain combines TRBV7-8 with TRBJ1-6; 9 positions agree with TRBD1. Trimming removed 3 bases from V and 7 bases from J; junction bases left unmatched: 7. Germline CDR1 SGHVS, CDR2 FQNEAQ. CDR3 length: 16 residues. The CDR3 sequence: CASSFSSTGGNSPLHF. The CDR3 region has the DNA TGTGCCAGCAGCTTCTCGTCGACAGGGGGGAATTCACCCCTCCACTTT. Variable domain in full (rest from reference TRBV7-8 and TRBJ1-6): GAGVSQSPRYKVAKRGQDVALRCDPISGHVSLFWYQQALGQGPEFLTYFQNEAQLDKSGLPSDRFFAERPEGSVSTLKIQRTQQEDSAVYLCASSFSSTGGNSPLHFGNGTRLTVT.

This rearrangement joins TRBV19 to TRBJ2-7; perhaps TRBD1 as D (6 bases). Germline V gives CDR1 LNHDA, CDR2 SQIVND (reference sequence). This CDR3 has 18 residues. Trimming shortened V by 5 bases and J by 2 bases, and 25 bases separated the two germline ends. CDR3 in DNA: TGTGCCAGTAGTGCAGCCGGCTTATGGACAGCACATCCCTACGAGCAGTACTTC. This translates into CASSAAGLWTAHPYEQYF.

The chain employs TRBV12-3 or TRBV12-4 and TRBJ1-1, with no clear D. The CDR3 spans 15 residues. Trimming took off 5 bases at V and 3 bases at J, with 16 bases between the two ends. This CDR3 is CASSQTNTVYTEAFF. The CDR3 DNA sequence: TGTGCCAGCAGTCAAACAAATACTGTTTACACTGAAGCTTTCTTT.